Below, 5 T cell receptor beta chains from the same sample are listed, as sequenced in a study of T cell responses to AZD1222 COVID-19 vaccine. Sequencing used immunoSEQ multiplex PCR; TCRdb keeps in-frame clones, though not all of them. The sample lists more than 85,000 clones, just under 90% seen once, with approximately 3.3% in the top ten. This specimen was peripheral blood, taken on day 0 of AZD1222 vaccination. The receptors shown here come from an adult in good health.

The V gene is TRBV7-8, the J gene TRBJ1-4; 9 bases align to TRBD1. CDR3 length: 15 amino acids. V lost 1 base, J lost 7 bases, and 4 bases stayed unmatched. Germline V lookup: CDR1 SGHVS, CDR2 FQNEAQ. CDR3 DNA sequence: TGTGCCAGCAGCTTAGTAACAGGGGGCGGTGAAAAACTGTTTTTT. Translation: CASSLVTGGGEKLFF.

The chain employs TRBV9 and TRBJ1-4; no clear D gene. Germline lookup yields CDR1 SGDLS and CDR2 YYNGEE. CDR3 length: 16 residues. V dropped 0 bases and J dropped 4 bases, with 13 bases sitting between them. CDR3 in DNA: TGTGCCAGCAGCGTAGGGGCAGGATGGCGTAATGAAAAACTGTTTTTT. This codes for CASSVGAGWRNEKLFF. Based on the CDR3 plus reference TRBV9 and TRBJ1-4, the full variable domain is DSGVTQTPKHLITATGQRVTLRCSPRSGDLSVYWYQQSLDQGLQFLIQYYNGEERAKGNILERFSAQQFPDLHSELNLSSLELGDSALYFCASSVGAGWRNEKLFFGSGTQLSVL.

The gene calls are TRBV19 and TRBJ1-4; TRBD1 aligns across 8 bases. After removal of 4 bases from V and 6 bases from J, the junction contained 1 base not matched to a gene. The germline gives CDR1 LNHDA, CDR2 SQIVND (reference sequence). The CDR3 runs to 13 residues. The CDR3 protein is CASSKDRDEKLFF. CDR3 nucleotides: TGTGCCAGTAGTAAGGACAGGGATGAAAAACTGTTTTTT.

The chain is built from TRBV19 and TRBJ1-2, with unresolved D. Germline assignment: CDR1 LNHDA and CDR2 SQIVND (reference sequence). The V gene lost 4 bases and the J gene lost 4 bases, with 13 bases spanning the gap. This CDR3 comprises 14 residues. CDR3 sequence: CASSRSQLGYGYTF. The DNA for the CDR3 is TGTGCCAGTAGTAGGAGCCAACTAGGCTATGGCTACACCTTC.

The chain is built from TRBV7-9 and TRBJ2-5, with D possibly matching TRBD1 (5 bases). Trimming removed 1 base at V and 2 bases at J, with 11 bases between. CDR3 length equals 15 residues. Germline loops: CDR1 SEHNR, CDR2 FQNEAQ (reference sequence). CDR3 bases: TGTGCCAGCAGCTTAGGGGGCCCGGCGCAAGAGACCCAGTACTTC. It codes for CASSLGGPAQETQYF.